The rows below give T cell receptor beta chains drawn from one sample of a study of blood T cell repertoires in COVID-19. Here immunoSEQ multiplex PCR was the method, and the copy in TCRdb shows in-frame clones only, minus some. The repertoire holds approximately 150,000 clones, 85% seen once, with roughly 2.6% in the top ten. The sample comprised peripheral blood. Receptor source: a human donor with acute or convalescent COVID-19. The donor label of this sample is uncertain. Each CDR3 is given with its conserved first and last residue. Fields, in order: J gene, clone size, V gene, D gene, CDR3 DNA, CDR3 protein. The D gene is left open where the match is weak. Rows may omit the clone size; those that give it use once, few, many or a size class.

TRBJ1-4,-,TRBV18,TRBD1,TGTGCCAGCTCACCTGACCTACAGGGGGCTCGGGAAAAACTGTTTTTT,CASSPDLQGAREKLFF
TRBJ1-3,-,TRBV5-1,-,TGCGCCAGCAGCTCCGCAGGTTTCGCTGGAAACACCATATATTTT,CASSSAGFAGNTIYF
TRBJ1-2,-,TRBV5-4,TRBD1,TGTGCCAGCAGCCGGGACAGGGGGACGAGTTCGGGTGGCTACACCTTC,CASSRDRGTSSGGYTF
TRBJ1-3,once,TRBV28,-,TGTGCCAGCAGTTCCCTTCAAGGGGGTGGTGGAAACACCATATATTTT,CASSSLQGGGGNTIYF
TRBJ2-2,-,TRBV2,-,TGTGCCAGCTCAGGGAAACGGGACACCGGGGAGCTGTTTTTT,CASSGKRDTGELFF
TRBJ2-2,-,TRBV19,-,TGTGCCAGTAGTAACAGGGGGGGGCTGTTTTTT,CASSNRGGLFF
TRBJ2-2,-,TRBV14,-,TGTGCCAGCAGTCAAATGAGGGTATTGCACACCGGGGAGCTGTTTTTT,CASSQMRVLHTGELFF
TRBJ1-1,-,TRBV5-6,-,TGTGCCAGCAGCTTGGCGCGGACTGAAGCTTTCTTT,CASSLARTEAFF
TRBJ1-1,-,TRBV29-1,TRBD1,TGCAGCGTTGAAGATTGGGGACAGGGGGACCCAGAAGCTTTCTTT,CSVEDWGQGDPEAFF
TRBJ2-7,-,TRBV18,TRBD1,TGTGCCAGCTCACCGGGACAGGAAACCTACGAGCAGTACTTC,CASSPGQETYEQYF
TRBJ2-2,once,TRBV7-2,TRBD1,TGTGCCAGCAGTTGGGACAGGGGGCGCGCCGGGGAGCTGTTTTTT,CASSWDRGRAGELFF
TRBJ2-3,-,TRBV2,-,TGTGCCAGCAGTGTCTTTGGACTTAGCACAGATACGCAGTATTTT,CASSVFGLSTDTQYF
TRBJ1-6,-,TRBV7-2,-,TGTGCCAGCAGCCCCCAAAATTCACCCCTCCACTTT,CASSPQNSPLHF
TRBJ1-4,-,TRBV7-9,-,TGTGCCAGCAGCCCCCGGGTGGGTACCGGTGAAAAACTGTTTTTT,CASSPRVGTGEKLFF
TRBJ1-1,-,TRBV6-5,TRBD1,TGTGCCAGCACCCAAACAGGGGTGGGGACTGAAGCTTTCTTT,CASTQTGVGTEAFF
TRBJ2-2,-,TRBV12-3/TRBV12-4,-,TGTGCCAGCAGCCCAGGGTGGGGCGGGGAGCTGTTTTTT,CASSPGWGGELFF
TRBJ1-4,once,TRBV28,-,TGTGCCAGCAGTACCCTGGGGGGAGTAGCGGAAAAACTGTTTTTT,CASSTLGGVAEKLFF
TRBJ1-2,-,TRBV20-1,TRBD1,TGCAGTGCTAGTACCACAGGGGAGCCGGGCTACACCTTC,CSASTTGEPGYTF
TRBJ1-2,once,TRBV6-5,-,TGTGCCAGCAGCCCGGGGGTCTATGGCTACACCTTC,CASSPGVYGYTF
TRBJ1-4,-,TRBV2,-,TGTGCCACCCGACGGGGAGAGGAAAAACTGTTTTTT,CATRRGEEKLFF
TRBJ2-1,-,TRBV19,-,TGTGCCAGTAGTATAACTTCCGGGAATGGGCAGTTCTTC,CASSITSGNGQFF
TRBJ2-7,-,TRBV5-1,TRBD2,TGCGCCAGCAGCCCGGGGACTACTATACGAGTAGCTCAGTACTTC,CASSPGTTIRVAQYF
TRBJ2-1,-,TRBV27,-,TGTGCCAGCCTCCCTAAGGGCGGTTTAGCGAATGAGCAGTTCTTC,CASLPKGGLANEQFF
TRBJ1-3,once,TRBV3-1/TRBV3-2,-,TGTGCCAGCAGCCGCCAGGGGCCAAACACCATATATTTT,CASSRQGPNTIYF
TRBJ2-5,-,TRBV7-2,-,TGTGCCAGCAGCTTAGAAAGGCGGGAGACCCAGTACTTC,CASSLERRETQYF
TRBJ2-2,-,TRBV29-1,TRBD2,TGCAGCGTCACCCTTGTCGCTAGCGGGGGTGCCGGGGAGCTGTTTTTT,CSVTLVASGGAGELFF
TRBJ1-1,-,TRBV30,TRBD1,TGTGCCTGGACTTCTACAGGGGGAACTGAAGCTTTCTTT,CAWTSTGGTEAFF
TRBJ2-1,-,TRBV7-9,TRBD1,TGTGCCAGCAGCTCCATAGGAGTTGGTACAGGGGTGAGGAATGAGCAGTTCTTC,CASSSIGVGTGVRNEQFF
TRBJ2-3,-,TRBV11-3,TRBD2,TGTGCCAGCAGCTTTGGACTAGCGGGAGCAGATACGCAGTATTTT,CASSFGLAGADTQYF
TRBJ1-2,once,TRBV4-3,-,TGCGCCAGCAGCCAAGATTCGGTAGAACCCTACGGCTACACCTTC,CASSQDSVEPYGYTF
TRBJ2-3,-,TRBV3-1/TRBV3-2,-,TGTGCCAGCAGCTGGGGCACGGACAGCACAGATACGCAGTATTTT,CASSWGTDSTDTQYF
TRBJ1-2,-,TRBV9,TRBD1,TGTGCCAGCAGCACAACGGGACAGGCTAACTATGGCTACACCTTC,CASSTTGQANYGYTF
TRBJ2-2,-,TRBV3-1/TRBV3-2,-,TGTGCCAGCAGCCCCTTCGGGGGTGGCACCGGGGAGCTGTTTTTT,CASSPFGGGTGELFF
TRBJ1-5,-,TRBV5-8,TRBD1,TGTGCCAGCAGCAAAGGGGGCGCCGCCAATCAGCCCCAGCATTTT,CASSKGGAANQPQHF
TRBJ2-3,-,TRBV13,TRBD2,TGTGCCAGCAGCGGACTAGCGGGAAGCACAGATACGCAGTATTTT,CASSGLAGSTDTQYF
TRBJ2-1,few,TRBV6-5,TRBD2,TGTGCCAGCCGAGCTTTCTTGGCGGGGGGCCGCCAGTTCTTC,CASRAFLAGGRQFF
TRBJ1-6,once,TRBV5-6,-,TGTGCCAGCAGCTTGTTCCTCTATAATTCACCCCTCCACTTT,CASSLFLYNSPLHF
TRBJ1-2,-,TRBV4-1,TRBD1,TGCGCCAGCAGCCGAACAGGGGAGAGTAACTATGGCTACACCTTC,CASSRTGESNYGYTF
TRBJ2-2,-,TRBV9,TRBD2,TGTGCCTCCTCACCCCTAGCGGGAAGGGACACCGGAGAGCTGTTTTTT,CASSPLAGRDTGELFF
TRBJ1-2,-,TRBV3-1/TRBV3-2,-,TGTGCCAGCAGCCGAAGAGTGGGGGGGTTAAACTATGGCTACACCTTC,CASSRRVGGLNYGYTF
TRBJ2-2,-,TRBV5-1,-,TGCGCCAGCAGCACCGAGGGGGTCAGGGGCGGGGAGCTGTTTTTT,CASSTEGVRGGELFF
TRBJ1-2,-,TRBV10-3,TRBD1,TGTGCCATCAGTGGCCAGGGGGCCTTTAAGACCTTC,CAISGQGAFKTF
TRBJ2-3,-,TRBV28,TRBD2,TGTGCCAGCAGTCCGGCGGGGGGGGCCACAGATACGCAGTATTTT,CASSPAGGATDTQYF
TRBJ1-2,-,TRBV5-5,-,TGTGCCAGCAGCGGTTCTCAGACTAACTATGGCTACACCTTC,CASSGSQTNYGYTF
TRBJ2-7,-,TRBV10-3,TRBD2,TGTGCCATCAGCTCGGGACTAGCGGACTCCTACGAGCAGTACTTC,CAISSGLADSYEQYF
TRBJ1-2,-,TRBV7-2,-,TGTGCCAGCAGCTTCGACCGAGGGCGCTACTATGGCTACACCTTC,CASSFDRGRYYGYTF
TRBJ2-1,-,TRBV5-1,-,TGCGCCAGCAGCTTGGGGACATCTTACAATGAGCAGTTCTTC,CASSLGTSYNEQFF